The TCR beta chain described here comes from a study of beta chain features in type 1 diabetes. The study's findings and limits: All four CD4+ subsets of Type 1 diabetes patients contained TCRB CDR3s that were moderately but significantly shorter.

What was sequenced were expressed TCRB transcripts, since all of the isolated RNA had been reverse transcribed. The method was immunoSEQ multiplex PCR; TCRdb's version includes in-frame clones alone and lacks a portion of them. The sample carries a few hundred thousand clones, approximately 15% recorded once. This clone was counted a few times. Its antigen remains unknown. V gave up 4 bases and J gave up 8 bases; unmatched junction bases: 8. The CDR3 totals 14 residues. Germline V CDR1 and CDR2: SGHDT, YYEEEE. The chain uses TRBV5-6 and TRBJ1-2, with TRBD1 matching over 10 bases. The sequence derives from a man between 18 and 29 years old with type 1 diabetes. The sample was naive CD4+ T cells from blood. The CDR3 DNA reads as TGTGCCAGCAGCCCAGCCGGGACAGGGGTAGGCTACACCTTC. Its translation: CASSPAGTGVGYTF.